The sequence of this T cell receptor beta chain was determined in a study of blood T cell repertoires in COVID-19. Germline values: CDR1 SGHTA, CDR2 FQGNSA. V lost 5 bases and J lost 9, with 14 bases in between. This CDR3 is built from 13 residues. Assay used: immunoSEQ multiplex PCR; TCRdb lists only in-frame clones, some missing. The sample lists around 240,000 clones, approximately 81% occurring once. Sequencing was carried out using peripheral blood. The sequence was collected from a man aged 35 to 55 with acute or convalescent COVID-19. The V call is TRBV7-2, the J call TRBJ1-5; TRBD1 might be the D (5 bases). The CDR3 coding sequence is TGTGCCAGCAGCCACGGCAGGGATCCGCCCCAGCATTTT. Its translation: CASSHGRDPPQHF. The full variable domain, rest sourced from reference TRBV7-2 and TRBJ1-5, is GAGVSQSPSNKVTEKGKDVELRCDPISGHTALYWYRQSLGQGLEFLIYFQGNSAPDKSGLPSDRFSAERTGGSVSTLTIQRTQQEDSAVYLCASSHGRDPPQHFGDGTRLSIL.